This T cell receptor (beta chain) was profiled in a study of blood T cell repertoires in COVID-19. Study at large: Samples came from the United States, Italy and Spain, spanning acute and convalescent COVID-19. PBMCs, B-cell-depleted T cells, or T cells provided the cDNA or gDNA that made up the material.

Trimming cost V 5 bases and J 3 bases, with 16 bases left between them. The CDR3 loop spans 16 amino acids. Germline CDR1 SGHVS, CDR2 FQNEAQ. As originally analysed: Amplification from reference gene primers served as the basis for estimated nucleated cell counts. The table came from immunoSEQ multiplex PCR; TCRdb's copy has only in-frame clones and leaves some out. The V and J calls and the clone size are those of that table, but D and trimming were determined from the DNA. The sample holds fewer than 200,000 clones, about 80% seen once. Material for sequencing was peripheral blood. The clonotype originates from a man aged 60 to 69 with acute or convalescent COVID-19. This chain connects TRBV7-8 to TRBJ2-2; D possibly corresponds to TRBD1 (5 bases). This CDR3 reads CASSPRTGSDTGELFF. CDR3 sequence (DNA): TGTGCCAGCAGCCCACGAACAGGATCGGACACCGGGGAGCTGTTTTTT. Full variable domain (outside the CDR3, taken from reference TRBV7-8 and TRBJ2-2): GAGVSQSPRYKVAKRGQDVALRCDPISGHVSLFWYQQALGQGPEFLTYFQNEAQLDKSGLPSDRFFAERPEGSVSTLKIQRTQQEDSAVYLCASSPRTGSDTGELFFGEGSRLTVL.